This T cell receptor (beta chain) derives from a study of blood T cell repertoires in COVID-19. Study in general: There were acute and convalescent COVID-19 samples, and they came from the United States, Italy and Spain. PBMCs, B-cell-depleted T cells, or T cells were the source of the cDNA or gDNA that made up the material.

Authors' processing steps: Scientists estimated how many nucleated cells there were by amplifying reference gene primers. The method was immunoSEQ multiplex PCR; TCRdb's version includes in-frame clones alone and lacks a portion of them. V, J and clone size were drawn from that table, and D and trimming were deduced from the DNA. The table has some 90,000 clones, approximately 86% seen once; the top ten hold 0.95% to 1.5%. Trimming took 5 bases from V and 7 from J, leaving 15 bases between them. The CDR3 runs to 13 residues. Germline CDR1 is LNHDA and CDR2 is SQIVND (reference sequence). The sequencing sample was made of peripheral blood. This TCR was sampled from an elderly man with active or convalescent COVID-19. This chain joins TRBV19 and TRBJ2-7, with D hard to call. The CDR3 DNA is TGTGCCAGTAGTGGCACAGTCCCCGTAGAGCAGTACTTC. It is translated as CASSGTVPVEQYF.